Each of the 4 T cell receptor beta chains below was sequenced from the same sample in a study of blood T cell repertoires in COVID-19. TCRdb's copy holds only in-frame clones and misses some; the assay was immunoSEQ multiplex PCR. The data hold just over 200,000 clones, with 86% observed a single time. What was sequenced was peripheral blood. These TCRs come from a man aged 80 or over with acute or convalescent COVID-19.

This chain connects TRBV5-4 to TRBJ2-3; TRBD1 might be the D (5 bases). CDR1 is SGHNT, CDR2 YYREEE, per germline (reference sequence). The CDR3 totals 13 residues. V lost 2 bases and J lost 5, with 9 bases in between. CDR3 amino acids: CASSFIQGDTQYF. CDR3 nucleotides: TGTGCCAGCAGCTTCATCCAGGGAGATACGCAGTATTTT.

The J gene is TRBJ2-1, the V gene TRBV7-9, with 7 bases matching TRBD1. The germline V gene encodes CDR1 SEHNR and CDR2 FQNEAQ (reference sequence). The V segment lost 0 bases and the J segment 6 bases; nucleotides outside the gene matches: 8. The CDR3 covers 16 residues. In nucleotides, the CDR3 is TGTGCCAGCAGCTTAGCCGTCACGACAGGGCCCAATGAGCAGTTCTTC. It is translated as CASSLAVTTGPNEQFF.

This clone was recorded a few times. The CDR3 DNA reads TGTGCCAGCAGCTTGGCTAGCGGGCGCCAAGAGACCCAGTACTTC. Protein: CASSLASGRQETQYF. The J gene is TRBJ2-5, the V gene TRBV5-5; 8 bases match TRBD2. The germline V gene encodes CDR1 SGHKS and CDR2 YYEKEE (reference sequence). CDR3 size: 15 residues. V lost 0 bases to trimming and J lost 1 base; unmatched junction nucleotides: 2.

The chain couples TRBV19 to TRBJ1-6; TRBD1 matches at 7 bases. Unmatched junction bases numbered 15, after V lost 3 bases and J lost 10 bases. This CDR3 contains 17 residues. CDR1 and CDR2 from the germline V gene are LNHDA and SQIVND (reference sequence). CDR3 loop: CASSMGRAGGISSPLHF. Written as DNA, the CDR3 is TGTGCCAGTAGTATGGGACGGGCAGGGGGGATTTCGTCACCCCTCCACTTT.